This entry is about one T cell receptor beta chain. The sample belongs to a study of blood T cell repertoires in COVID-19. Study summary: Both acute and convalescent COVID-19 samples were obtained from the United States, Italy and Spain. PBMCs, B-cell-depleted T cells, or T cells were the source of the cDNA or gDNA that made up the material.

CDR1 and CDR2 from the germline V gene are SNHLY and FYNNEI. Trimming removed 7 bases from V and 3 bases from J; junction bases left unmatched: 2. The CDR3 has 13 residues. In the study's own analysis: For nucleated cells, counts were estimated from reference gene primer amplification. The method was immunoSEQ multiplex PCR; TCRdb's version includes in-frame clones alone and lacks a portion of them. V, J and clone size derive from that table, while D and trimming were established from the DNA sequence. This sample yields roughly 200,000 clones, of which roughly 84% are seen a single time; roughly a tenth belongs to the top ten. During active infection, Seattle patients enrolled and were then monitored through disease.

The sequence was obtained from a woman at least 80 years old with COVID-19, enrolled during active disease. This sequence joins TRBV2 and TRBJ2-2; 7 bases match TRBD2. Sequenced material: peripheral blood. In DNA, the CDR3 is TGTGCCAGCAAGCGGGGCGACACCGGGGAGCTGTTTTTT. Its protein product is CASKRGDTGELFF. Together with reference TRBV2 and TRBJ2-2, the CDR3 gives the full variable domain: EPEVTQTPSHQVTQMGQEVILRCVPISNHLYFYWYRQILGQKVEFLVSFYNNEISEKSEIFDDQFSVERPDGSNFTLKIRSTKLEDSAMYFCASKRGDTGELFFGEGSRLTVL.